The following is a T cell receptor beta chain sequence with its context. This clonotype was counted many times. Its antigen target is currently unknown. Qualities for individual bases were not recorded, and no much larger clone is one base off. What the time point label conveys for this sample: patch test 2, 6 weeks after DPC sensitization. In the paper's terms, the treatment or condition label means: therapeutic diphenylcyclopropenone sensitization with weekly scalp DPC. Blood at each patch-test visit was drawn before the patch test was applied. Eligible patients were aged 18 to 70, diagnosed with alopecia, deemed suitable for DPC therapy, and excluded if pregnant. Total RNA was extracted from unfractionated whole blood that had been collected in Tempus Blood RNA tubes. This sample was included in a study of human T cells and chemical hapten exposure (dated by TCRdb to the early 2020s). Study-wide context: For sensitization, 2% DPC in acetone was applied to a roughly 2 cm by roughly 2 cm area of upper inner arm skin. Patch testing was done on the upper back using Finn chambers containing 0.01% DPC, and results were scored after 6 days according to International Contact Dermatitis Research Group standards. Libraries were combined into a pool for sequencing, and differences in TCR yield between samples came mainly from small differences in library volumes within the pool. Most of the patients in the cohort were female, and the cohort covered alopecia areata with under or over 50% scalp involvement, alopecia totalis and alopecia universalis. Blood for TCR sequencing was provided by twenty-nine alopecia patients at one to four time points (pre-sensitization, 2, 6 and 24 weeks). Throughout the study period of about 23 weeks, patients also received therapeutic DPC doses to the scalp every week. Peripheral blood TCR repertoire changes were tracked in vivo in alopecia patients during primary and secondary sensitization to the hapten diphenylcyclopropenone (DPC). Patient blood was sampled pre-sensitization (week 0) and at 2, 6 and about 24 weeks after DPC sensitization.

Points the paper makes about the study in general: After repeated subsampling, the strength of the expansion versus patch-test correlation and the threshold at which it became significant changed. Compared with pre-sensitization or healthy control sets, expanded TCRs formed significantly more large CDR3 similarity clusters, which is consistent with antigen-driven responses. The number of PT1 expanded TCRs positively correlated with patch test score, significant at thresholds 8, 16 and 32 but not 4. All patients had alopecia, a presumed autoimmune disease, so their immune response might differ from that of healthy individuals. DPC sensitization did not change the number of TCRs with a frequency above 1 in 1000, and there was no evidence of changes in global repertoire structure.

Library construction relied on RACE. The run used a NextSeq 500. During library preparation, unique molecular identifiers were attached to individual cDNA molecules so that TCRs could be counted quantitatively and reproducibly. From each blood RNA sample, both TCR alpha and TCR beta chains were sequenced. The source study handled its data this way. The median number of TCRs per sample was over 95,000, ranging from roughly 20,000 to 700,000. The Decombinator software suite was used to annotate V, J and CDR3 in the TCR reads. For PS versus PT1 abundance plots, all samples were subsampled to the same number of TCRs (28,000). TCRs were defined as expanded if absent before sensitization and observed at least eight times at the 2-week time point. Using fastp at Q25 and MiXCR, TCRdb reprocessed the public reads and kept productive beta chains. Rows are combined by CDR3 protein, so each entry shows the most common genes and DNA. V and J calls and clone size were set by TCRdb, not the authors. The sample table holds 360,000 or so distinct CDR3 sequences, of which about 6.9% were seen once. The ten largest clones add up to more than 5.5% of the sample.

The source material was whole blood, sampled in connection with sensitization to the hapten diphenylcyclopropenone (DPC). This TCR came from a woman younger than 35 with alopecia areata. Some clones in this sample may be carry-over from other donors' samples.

Here is the DNA: TGCAGTGCTAGAGATCAAGCAGGGTTGGACGAGCAGTACTTC. This encodes CSARDQAGLDEQYF. The chain couples TRBV20-1 to TRBJ2-7, and possibly TRBD1, on 5 matching bases. Between the V and J ends, shortened by 0 bases and 5 bases respectively, the junction contains 14 bases. Inclusive of the bounding cysteine and phenylalanine, the CDR3 is 14 residues long. Kept here is only the CDR3 DNA, which spans 42 bases and is read in frame from base 1. CDR1 DFQATT and CDR2 SNEGSKA were looked up in the germline V gene (reference sequence).